This entry concerns a single TCR beta chain. Its antigen is unidentified. Libraries were prepared by immunoSEQ multiplex PCR; TCRdb keeps only in-frame clonotypes and omits some of them. The sample shows around 40,000 clones, around four fifths of them seen only once. This sample was taken from a study of PD-1 blockade in classical Hodgkin lymphoma. General study findings and limits: Unlike CD8+ TCR diversity, which did not rise significantly by C4D1, CD4+ TCR diversity did. Causes of the repertoire differences remain undefined, possibly disease activity or prior therapy.

Time point meaning: cycle 4 day 1 (C4D1), after more than five weeks of nivolumab. There was relapse after autologous stem cell transplantation in every patient, and there was variation in brentuximab vedotin exposure. This CDR3 spans 15 amino acids. With 0 bases removed from V and 0 bases from J, the gap between germline ends came to 5 bases. Germline CDR1 reads LGHNA; CDR2 reads YNFKEQ. This chain connects TRBV4-2 to TRBJ1-4; D is uncertain. The source of this sequence is a human donor with classical Hodgkin lymphoma. The material sequenced was peripheral blood mononuclear cells (PBMCs), taken before the fourth cycle of nivolumab. This CDR3 reads CASSQEGATNEKLFF. DNA for the CDR3: TGTGCCAGCAGCCAAGAGGGTGCAACTAATGAAAAACTGTTTTTT.